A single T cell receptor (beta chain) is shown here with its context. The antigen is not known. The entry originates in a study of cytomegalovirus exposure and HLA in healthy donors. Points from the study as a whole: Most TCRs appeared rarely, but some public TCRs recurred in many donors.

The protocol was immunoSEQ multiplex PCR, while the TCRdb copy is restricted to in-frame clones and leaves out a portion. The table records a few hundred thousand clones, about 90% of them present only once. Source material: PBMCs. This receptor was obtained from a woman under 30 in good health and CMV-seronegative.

For the CDR3, the DNA is TGTGCCAGCAGTTCCCTAACCCGACAGGGATCGGACAATGAGCAGTTCTTC. Translation: CASSSLTRQGSDNEQFF. The rearrangement links TRBV27 to TRBJ2-1; 7 bases match TRBD1. CDR3 size: 17 residues. Germline V gene lookup returns CDR1 MNHEY and CDR2 SMNVEV (reference sequence). The junction had 14 bases not matched to a gene; V was cut back by 4 bases and J by 5 bases.